This TCR beta chain derives from a study of shared clonotypes between healthy human individuals. The study's findings and limits: An anticipated effect of sequencing depth on clonotype sharing among donors was recognized.

A remark on this clone: Its matching antigen is unknown.

Some clones are missing from TCRdb's copy, which holds only in-frame ones; the method was immunoSEQ multiplex PCR. The table includes about 1 million clones, about 80% detected once. This CDR3 has 11 residues. The germline CDR1 and CDR2 sequences are MNHEY and SVGAGI. The donor cohort consisted entirely of Caucasian adults residing in Nashville, Tennessee. This TCR was recovered from a man aged 18 to 29 in good health. The V gene is TRBV6-5, the J gene TRBJ1-2; a weak D match, TRBD1 (6 bases). Sequenced sample: memory CD4+ T cells sorted from blood. Subset denoted: CD45RA-negative fraction. CDR3 in amino acids: CDEGANYGYTF. DNA for the CDR3: TGTGACGAGGGGGCTAACTATGGCTACACCTTC.